This T cell receptor (beta chain) was retrieved from a study of blood T cell repertoires in COVID-19. Produced via immunoSEQ multiplex PCR; TCRdb's table is partial and in-frame only. This sample carries some 150,000 clones, around four fifths of them seen once, and the ten largest clones take 7.5% to 9.5%. The CDR3 sequence is 14 residues long. V dropped 4 bases and J dropped 5; count of bases not matched to a gene: 6. CDR1 and CDR2 (germline): KGHSH, LQKENI. The source material was peripheral blood. This sequence was found in a middle-aged man who had recovered from COVID-19. The chain joins TRBV18 to TRBJ2-7, with 9 nucleotides matching TRBD1. In DNA, the CDR3 is TGTGCCAGCTCACTCCGACAGGGGGTCCACGAGCAGTACTTC. Protein sequence: CASSLRQGVHEQYF.